The source of this TCR beta chain is a study of sequential checkpoint blockade in melanoma. At the level of the study: First-line arms were nivolumab then ipilimumab, or the reverse, randomized 1:1. Both treatment sequences were followed by maintenance nivolumab.

Treatment here: randomized to nivolumab then ipilimumab (arm A) or the reverse (arm B). DNA-damaging chemotherapy had not been given to any patient beforehand. PBMC sorting kept live CD3+CD8+ cells without CD19 or CD56. This CDR3 spans 14 amino acids. Trimming pared 1 base from V and 0 bases from J, leaving 7 bases between. Germline CDR1 ENHRY, CDR2 SYGVKD. The protocol was immunoSEQ multiplex PCR, while the TCRdb copy is restricted to in-frame clones and leaves out a portion. Of about 22,000 clones listed, 75% to 90% are singletons. The clonotype comes from a human donor with melanoma. The source material was CD8+ T cells sorted from blood (inferred from file names), sampled from a patient given nivolumab and ipilimumab in sequence. V gene TRBV10-3 combines with J gene TRBJ2-7; unclear D gene. The chain's CDR3 is CAISEYADSYEQYF. In DNA form, the CDR3 reads TGTGCCATCAGTGAGTATGCGGACTCCTACGAGCAGTACTTC.